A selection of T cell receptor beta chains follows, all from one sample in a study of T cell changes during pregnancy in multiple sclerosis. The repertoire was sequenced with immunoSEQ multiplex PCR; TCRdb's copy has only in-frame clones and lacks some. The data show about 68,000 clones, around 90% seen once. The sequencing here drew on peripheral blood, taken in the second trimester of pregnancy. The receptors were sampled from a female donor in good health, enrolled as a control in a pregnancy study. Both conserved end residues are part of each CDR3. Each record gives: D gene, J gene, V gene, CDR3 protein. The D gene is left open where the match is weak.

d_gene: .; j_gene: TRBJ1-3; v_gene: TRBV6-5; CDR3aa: CASTLEARSGNTIYF
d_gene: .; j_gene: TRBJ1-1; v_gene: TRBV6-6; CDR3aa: CASTLGPAGDTEAFF
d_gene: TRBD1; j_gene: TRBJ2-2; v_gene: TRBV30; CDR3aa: CASSPTGTGGFTGELFF
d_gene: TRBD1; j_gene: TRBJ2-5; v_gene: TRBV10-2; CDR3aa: CASSHGRGWETQYF
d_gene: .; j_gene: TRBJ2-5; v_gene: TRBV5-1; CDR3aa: CASSLVQDYQETQYF
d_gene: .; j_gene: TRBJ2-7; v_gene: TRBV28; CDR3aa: CASSWDNGPYEQYF
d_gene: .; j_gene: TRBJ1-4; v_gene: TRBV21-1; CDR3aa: CASGLTGLNEKLFF
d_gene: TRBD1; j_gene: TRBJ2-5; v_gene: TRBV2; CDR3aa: CASSVGQGKETQYF
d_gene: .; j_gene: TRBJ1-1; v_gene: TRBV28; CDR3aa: CASSFYRVGNTEAFF
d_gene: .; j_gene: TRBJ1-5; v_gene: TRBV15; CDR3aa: CATSREGIQPQHF
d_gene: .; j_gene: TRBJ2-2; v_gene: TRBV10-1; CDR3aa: CASRETPSEAGELFF
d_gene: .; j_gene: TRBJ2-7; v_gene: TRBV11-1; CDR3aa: CASSAGPPGNYYEQYF
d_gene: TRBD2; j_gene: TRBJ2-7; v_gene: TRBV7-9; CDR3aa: CASSLVFSGSHEQYF
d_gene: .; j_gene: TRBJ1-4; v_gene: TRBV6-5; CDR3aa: CASSYSSGREKLFF
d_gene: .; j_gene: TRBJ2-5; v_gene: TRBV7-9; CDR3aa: CASSFINQETQYF